This T cell receptor (beta chain) was sequenced during a study of T cells in Graves' hyperthyroidism and ophthalmopathy. Study findings and constraints: Peripheral blood also featured most of the thyroid clonotypes expanded above 0.001.

This clonotype was observed at least ten times. Its antigen is unidentified. What was amplified from RNA transcripts were TCR beta CDR3 regions. Primed by the HTBI set, a first-round RT-PCR was run on the TCR CDR3. TCRdb reanalysed the multiplex PCR reads using MiXCR and keeps one entry per CDR3 protein. The repertoire consists of 300,000 to 400,000 distinct CDR3 sequences, with roughly an eighth occurring once and the leading ten covering over 8.5%. For Graves' hyperthyroidism to be stable, ophthalmopathy could not progress within 18 months. It was uncontrolled infection, other autoimmune disease, pregnancy or lactation that excluded patients. Out of roughly 9.1 ml of fresh peripheral blood came the PBMCs. The CDR3 extends over 14 amino acids. V gave up 5 bases and J gave up 5 bases; unmatched junction bases: 4.

The material sequenced was blood. The receptor comes from a woman aged 18-29 years with Graves' hyperthyroidism. The chain recombines TRBV12-3 or TRBV12-4 with TRBJ2-1, with 9 bases matching TRBD1. CDR3 loop: CASSRTGVNNEQFF. The DNA of the CDR3 is TGTGCCAGCAGTCGGACAGGGGTGAACAATGAGCAGTTCTTC.